A single sample gave rise to the 5 T cell receptor beta chains below, sequenced in a study of blood T cell repertoires in COVID-19. The data were produced by immunoSEQ multiplex PCR, yet TCRdb's version contains in-frame clones alone and is incomplete. The sample holds 55,000 to 70,000 clones; around 84% are singletons and the top ten take roughly 4%. Material: peripheral blood. The receptors here all came from a man aged 50-59 years with acute or convalescent COVID-19.

The genes are TRBV7-3 and TRBJ2-2; TRBD2 agrees at 8 bases. With 2 bases clipped from V and 4 bases from J, the junction kept 0 bases outside the gene matches. This CDR3 has 14 residues. CDR1 is SGHTA, CDR2 FQGTGA, per germline. In nucleotides, the CDR3 is TGTGCCAGCAGCTTAGCGGGAGGCACCGGGGAGCTGTTTTTT. Translating it yields CASSLAGGTGELFF.

A few counts support this clone. The CDR3 coding sequence is TGTGCCAGCAGCTTTATTAGCTCCTACGAGCAGTACTTC. Translated: CASSFISSYEQYF. This rearrangement joins TRBV13 to TRBJ2-7; D gene unclear. Trimming shortened V by 3 bases and J by 0 bases, and 6 bases separated the two germline ends. The CDR3 runs to 13 residues. CDR1 and CDR2 from the germline V gene are PRHDT and FYEKMQ (reference sequence).

CDR3 residues: CASRDLAGYREQYF. CDR3 DNA: TGTGCCAGCAGGGACTTAGCGGGATACCGCGAGCAGTACTTC. The chain links TRBV28 to TRBJ2-7; 8 positions agree with TRBD2. CDR3 length: 14 residues. The V and J ends lost 6 bases and 6 bases, in that order; junction bases with no gene match: 10. Germline CDR1 and CDR2: MDHEN and SYDVKM.

This chain uses TRBV27 with TRBJ2-7; D gene uncertain. Germline assignment: CDR1 MNHEY and CDR2 SMNVEV (reference sequence). The CDR3 consists of 14 residues. V dropped 2 bases and J dropped 2 bases, with 10 bases sitting between them. DNA of the CDR3: TGTGCCAGCAGTTTACAGTCTCATCCCTACGAGCAGTACTTC. This translates into CASSLQSHPYEQYF.

This sequence joins TRBV6-5 and TRBJ1-2, with no clear D. Trimming left V 6 bases short and J 8 bases short, with 16 bases between. This CDR3 spans 13 amino acids. CDR1 and CDR2 from the germline V gene are MNHEY and SVGAGI. CDR3 bases: TGTGCCAGCAGCGCCGGGCGGGGAATCGGCTACACCTTC. Translated: CASSAGRGIGYTF.